This TCR beta chain emerged from a study of long-term antiretroviral therapy in people with HIV. Overall study results and limits: An increase in diversity followed ART, yet levels stayed below transplant donor controls.

Version v3.0 of the immunoSEQ assay ran at survey level. Each sample aimed for 40,000-50,000 sequenced T-cell genomes. The assay was immunoSEQ multiplex PCR, and TCRdb's table has in-frame clones only and misses some. In the table there are about 25,000 clones, 86% of which are singletons. With regard to this clone: Its antigen is currently unknown.

CDR3 length: 15 amino acids. Trimming removed 0 bases from V and 5 bases from J, with 12 bases in between. Germline CDR1 reads SGHRS; CDR2 reads YFSETQ. The chain recombines TRBV5-1 with TRBJ1-5, with D tentatively TRBD1 (5 bases). The sample here was unsorted PBMCs, taken 1.2 years after starting antiretroviral therapy. This receptor was obtained from a man in his fifties or sixties with HIV. The DNA of the CDR3 is TGCGCCAGCAGCTTGGGGCAGGGTCCGTATCAGCCCCAGCATTTT. This gives the protein CASSLGQGPYQPQHF.